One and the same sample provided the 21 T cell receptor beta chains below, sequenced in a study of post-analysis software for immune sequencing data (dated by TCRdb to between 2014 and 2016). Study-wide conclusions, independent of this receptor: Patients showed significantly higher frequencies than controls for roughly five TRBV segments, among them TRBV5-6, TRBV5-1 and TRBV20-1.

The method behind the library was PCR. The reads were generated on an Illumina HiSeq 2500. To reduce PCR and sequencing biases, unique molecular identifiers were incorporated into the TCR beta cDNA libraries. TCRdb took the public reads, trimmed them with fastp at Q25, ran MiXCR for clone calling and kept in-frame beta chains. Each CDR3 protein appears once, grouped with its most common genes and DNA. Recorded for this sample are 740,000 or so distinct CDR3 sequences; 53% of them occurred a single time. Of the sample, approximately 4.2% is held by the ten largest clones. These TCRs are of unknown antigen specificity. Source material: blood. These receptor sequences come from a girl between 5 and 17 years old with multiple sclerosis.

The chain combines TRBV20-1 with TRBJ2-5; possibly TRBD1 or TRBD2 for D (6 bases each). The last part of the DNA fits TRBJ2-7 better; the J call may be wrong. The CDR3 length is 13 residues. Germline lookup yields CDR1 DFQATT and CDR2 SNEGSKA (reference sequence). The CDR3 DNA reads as TGCAGTGCTAGAGGTGGGGGGCCCTACGAGCAGTACTTC. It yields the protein CSARGGGPYEQYF.

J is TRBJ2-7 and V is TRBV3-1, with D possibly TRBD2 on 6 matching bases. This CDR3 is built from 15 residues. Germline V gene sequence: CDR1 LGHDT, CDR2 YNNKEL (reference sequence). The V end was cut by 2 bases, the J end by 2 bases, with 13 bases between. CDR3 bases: TGTGCCAGCAGCCAATCCCTTAGCGGAGCCTACGAGCAGTACTTC. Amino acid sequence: CASSQSLSGAYEQYF.

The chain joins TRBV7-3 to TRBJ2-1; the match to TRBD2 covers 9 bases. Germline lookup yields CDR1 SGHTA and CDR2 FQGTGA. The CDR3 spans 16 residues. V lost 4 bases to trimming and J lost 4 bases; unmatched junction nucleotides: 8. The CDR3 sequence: CASSWGLATRYNEQFF. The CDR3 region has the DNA TGTGCCAGCAGCTGGGGACTAGCCACCCGATACAATGAGCAGTTCTTC. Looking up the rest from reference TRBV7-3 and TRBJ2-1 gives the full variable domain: GAGVSQTPSNKVTEKGKYVELRCDPISGHTALYWYRQSLGQGPEFLIYFQGTGAADDSGLPNDRFFAVRPEGSVSTLKIQRTERGDSAVYLCASSWGLATRYNEQFFGPGTRLTVL.

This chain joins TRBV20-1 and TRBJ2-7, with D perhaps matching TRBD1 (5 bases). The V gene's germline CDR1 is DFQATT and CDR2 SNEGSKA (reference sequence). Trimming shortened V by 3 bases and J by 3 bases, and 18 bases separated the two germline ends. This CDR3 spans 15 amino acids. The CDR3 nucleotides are TGCAGTGCTAGTGCTTCTTACAGGAGTGGCTACGAGCAGTACTTC. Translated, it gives CSASASYRSGYEQYF.

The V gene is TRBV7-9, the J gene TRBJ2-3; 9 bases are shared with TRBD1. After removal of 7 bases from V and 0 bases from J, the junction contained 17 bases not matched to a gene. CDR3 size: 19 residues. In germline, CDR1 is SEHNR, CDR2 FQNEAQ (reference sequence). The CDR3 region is CASILVTGTGISSTDTQYF. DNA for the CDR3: TGTGCCAGCATCCTTGTGACCGGGACAGGGATTTCTAGCACAGATACGCAGTATTTT.

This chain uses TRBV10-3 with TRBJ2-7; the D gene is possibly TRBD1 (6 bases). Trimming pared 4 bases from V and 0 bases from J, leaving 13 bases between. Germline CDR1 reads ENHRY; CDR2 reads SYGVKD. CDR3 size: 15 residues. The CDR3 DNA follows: TGTGCCATCAGTGTGGGGGCAGAGAGCTCCTACGAGCAGTACTTC. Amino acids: CAISVGAESSYEQYF.

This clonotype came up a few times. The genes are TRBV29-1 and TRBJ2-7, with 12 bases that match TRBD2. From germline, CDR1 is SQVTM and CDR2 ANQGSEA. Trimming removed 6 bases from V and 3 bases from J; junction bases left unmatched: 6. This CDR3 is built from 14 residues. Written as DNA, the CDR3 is TGCAGCGTCGTTGGACTAGCGGGAAACTACGAGCAGTACTTC. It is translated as CSVVGLAGNYEQYF.

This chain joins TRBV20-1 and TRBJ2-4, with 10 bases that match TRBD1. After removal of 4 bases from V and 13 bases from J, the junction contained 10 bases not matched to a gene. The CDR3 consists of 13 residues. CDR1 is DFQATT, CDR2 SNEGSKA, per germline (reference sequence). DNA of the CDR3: TGCAGTGCTACCGGACAGGGGGTGGGTGAGCAGTACTTC. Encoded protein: CSATGQGVGEQYF.

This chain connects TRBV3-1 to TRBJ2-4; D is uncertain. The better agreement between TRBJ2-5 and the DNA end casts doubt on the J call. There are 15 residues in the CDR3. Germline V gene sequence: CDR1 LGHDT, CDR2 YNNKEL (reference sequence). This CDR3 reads CASSQELTNQETQYF. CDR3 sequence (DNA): TGTGCCAGCAGCCAAGAGTTGACAAACCAAGAGACCCAGTACTTC.

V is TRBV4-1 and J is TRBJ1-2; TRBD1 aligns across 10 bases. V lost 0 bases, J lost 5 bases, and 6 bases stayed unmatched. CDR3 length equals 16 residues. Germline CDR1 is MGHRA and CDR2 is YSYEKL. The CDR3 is CASSQEGQGLLYGYTF. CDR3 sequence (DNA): TGCGCCAGCAGCCAAGAGGGACAGGGGCTGTTATATGGCTACACCTTC.

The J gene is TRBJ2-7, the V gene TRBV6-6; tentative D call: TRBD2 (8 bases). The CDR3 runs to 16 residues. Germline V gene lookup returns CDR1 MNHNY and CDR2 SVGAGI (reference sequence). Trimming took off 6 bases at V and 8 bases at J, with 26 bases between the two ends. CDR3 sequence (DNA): TGTGCCAGCAGCCCGGGAGGGCGGCAGGGGGTTTCGAAGCAGTACTTC. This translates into CASSPGGRQGVSKQYF.

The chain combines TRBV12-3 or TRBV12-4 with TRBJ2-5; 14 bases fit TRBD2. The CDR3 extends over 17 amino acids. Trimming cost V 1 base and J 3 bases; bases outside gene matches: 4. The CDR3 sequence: CASSLGLAGGPEETQYF. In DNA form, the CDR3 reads TGTGCCAGCAGTTTAGGACTAGCGGGGGGGCCGGAAGAGACCCAGTACTTC.

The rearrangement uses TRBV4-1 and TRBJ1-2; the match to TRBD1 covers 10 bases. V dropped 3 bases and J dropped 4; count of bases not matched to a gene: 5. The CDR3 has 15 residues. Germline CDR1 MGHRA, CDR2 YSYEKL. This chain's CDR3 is CASSQPGQGIYGYTF. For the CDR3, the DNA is TGCGCCAGCAGCCAGCCGGGACAGGGGATCTATGGCTACACCTTC.

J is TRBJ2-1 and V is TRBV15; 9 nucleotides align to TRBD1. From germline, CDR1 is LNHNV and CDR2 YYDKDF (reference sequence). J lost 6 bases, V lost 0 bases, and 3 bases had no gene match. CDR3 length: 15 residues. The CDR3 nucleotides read TGTGCCACCAGCAGAGATTCGGGACAGGGCAATGAGCAGTTCTTC. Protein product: CATSRDSGQGNEQFF.

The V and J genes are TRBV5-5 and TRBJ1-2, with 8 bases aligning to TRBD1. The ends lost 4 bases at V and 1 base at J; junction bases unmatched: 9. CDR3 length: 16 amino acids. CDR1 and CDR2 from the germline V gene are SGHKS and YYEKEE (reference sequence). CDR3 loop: CASSIRQGRYNYGYTF. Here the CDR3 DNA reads TGTGCCAGCAGCATCCGACAGGGGCGCTATAACTATGGCTACACCTTC.

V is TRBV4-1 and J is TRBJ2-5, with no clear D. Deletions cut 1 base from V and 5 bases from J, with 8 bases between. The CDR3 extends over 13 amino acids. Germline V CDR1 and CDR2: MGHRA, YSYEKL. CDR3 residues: CASSQVGWETQYF. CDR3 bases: TGCGCCAGCAGCCAAGTTGGGTGGGAGACCCAGTACTTC.

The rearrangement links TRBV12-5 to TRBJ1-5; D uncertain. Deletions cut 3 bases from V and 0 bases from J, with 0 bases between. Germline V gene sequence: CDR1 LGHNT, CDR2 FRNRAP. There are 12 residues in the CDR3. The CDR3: CASGFSNQPQHF. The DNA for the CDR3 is TGTGCTAGTGGTTTTAGCAATCAGCCCCAGCATTTT.

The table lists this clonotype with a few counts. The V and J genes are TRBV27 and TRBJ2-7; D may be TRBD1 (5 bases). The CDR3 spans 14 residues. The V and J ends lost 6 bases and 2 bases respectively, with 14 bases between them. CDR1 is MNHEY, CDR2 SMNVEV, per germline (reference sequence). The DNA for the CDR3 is TGTGCCAGCAGCCACAATACAGGCCCCTACGAGCAGTACTTC. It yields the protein CASSHNTGPYEQYF.

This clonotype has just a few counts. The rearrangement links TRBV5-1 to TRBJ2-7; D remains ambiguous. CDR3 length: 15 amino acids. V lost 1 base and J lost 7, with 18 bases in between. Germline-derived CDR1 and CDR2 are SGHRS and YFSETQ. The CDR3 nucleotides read TGCGCCAGCAGCTTGACCCCGAACCTACCCAATGAGCAGTACTTC. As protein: CASSLTPNLPNEQYF.

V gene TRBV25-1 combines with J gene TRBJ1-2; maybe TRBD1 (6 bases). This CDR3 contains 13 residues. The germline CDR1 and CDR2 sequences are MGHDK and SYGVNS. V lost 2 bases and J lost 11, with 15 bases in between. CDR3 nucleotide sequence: TGTGCCAGCAGTGAAAGGACAGCTATAGGATACACCTTC. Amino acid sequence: CASSERTAIGYTF.

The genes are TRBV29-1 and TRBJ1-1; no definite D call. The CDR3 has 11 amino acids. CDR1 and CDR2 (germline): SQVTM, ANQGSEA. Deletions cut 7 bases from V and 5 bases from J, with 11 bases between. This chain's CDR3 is CSALRSTEAFF. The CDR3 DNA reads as TGCAGCGCCTTACGAAGTACTGAAGCTTTCTTT.